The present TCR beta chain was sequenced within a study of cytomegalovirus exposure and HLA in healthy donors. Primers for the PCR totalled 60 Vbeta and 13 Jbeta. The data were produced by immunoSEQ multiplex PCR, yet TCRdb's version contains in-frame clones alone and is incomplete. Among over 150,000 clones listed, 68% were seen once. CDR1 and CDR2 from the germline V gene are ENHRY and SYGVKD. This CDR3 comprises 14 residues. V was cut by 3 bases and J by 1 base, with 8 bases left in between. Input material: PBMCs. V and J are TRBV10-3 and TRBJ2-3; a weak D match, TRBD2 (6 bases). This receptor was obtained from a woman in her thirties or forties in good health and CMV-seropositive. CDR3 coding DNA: TGTGCCATCAGTGACCAGCGGGGCACAGATACGCAGTATTTT. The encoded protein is CAISDQRGTDTQYF.